Presented here are 5 T cell receptor beta chains from one specimen sequenced in a study of T-cell reconstitution after alpha-beta-depleted transplantation in children. A library of TCRbeta sequences, prepared with unique molecular identifiers, was generated. TCRdb independently ran MiXCR on the PCR reads; one entry per CDR3 protein. Of around 680,000 distinct CDR3 sequences in the sample, approximately 17% were seen once. The sequencing used PBMCs from the stem cell graft donor, collected from the stem cell graft. These receptor sequences come from a human donor who donated a stem cell graft to a child with acute myeloid leukemia.

The V and J genes are TRBV15 and TRBJ1-5; TRBD1 might be the D (5 bases). The CDR3 covers 17 residues. Germline-derived CDR1 and CDR2 are LNHNV and YYDKDF (reference sequence). V lost 0 bases to trimming and J lost 4 bases, with 16 bases between them. CDR3 region: CATSRDGAGDKNQPQHF. The CDR3 DNA reads as TGTGCCACCAGCAGAGATGGTGCGGGGGATAAAAATCAGCCCCAGCATTTT.

This clonotype was picked up a small number of times. The CDR3 nucleotides are TGTGCCAGCAGCCCCCCCCGGGGGGCCGGGGAGCTGTTTTTT. It translates to CASSPPRGAGELFF. The chain joins TRBV5-6 to TRBJ2-2, with 7 bases identical to TRBD2. This CDR3 region has 14 residues. The V gene end was trimmed by 4 bases and the J gene end by 6 bases; junction bases not matched to a gene: 6. Looked up from germline, CDR1 is SGHDT and CDR2 is YYEEEE.

In its sample, this clonotype was seen a few times. The J gene is TRBJ2-1, the V gene TRBV29-1; D is perhaps TRBD1 or TRBD2 (5 bases each). CDR3 length: 11 amino acids. Looked up from germline, CDR1 is SQVTM and CDR2 is ANQGSEA. Trimming cost V 8 bases and J 9 bases, with 14 bases left between them. The CDR3 protein is CSTGTAAEQFF. The CDR3, as DNA: TGCAGCACTGGGACGGCGGCTGAGCAGTTCTTC.

This clonotype has a count of ten or more. This chain joins TRBV12-3 or TRBV12-4 and TRBJ1-1; a weak D match, TRBD1 (6 bases). The ends were cut back, 7 bases at V and 1 base at J, with 13 bases in the middle. CDR3 length equals 14 residues. The CDR3: CASTPQGTNTEAFF. CDR3 DNA sequence: TGTGCCAGCACCCCCCAGGGGACGAACACTGAAGCTTTCTTT.

The gene calls are TRBV9 and TRBJ1-5; D gene unclear. The length of the CDR3 is 17 residues. Per germline, CDR1 SGDLS and CDR2 YYNGEE. The V end lost 6 bases, the J end lost 2 bases, and 21 bases lay between the germline ends. CDR3 region: CASTPRKGNYGNQPQHF. In nucleotides, the CDR3 is TGTGCCAGCACCCCCCGCAAGGGCAATTATGGCAATCAGCCCCAGCATTTT. Drawing the rest from reference TRBV9 and TRBJ1-5, the complete variable domain is DSGVTQTPKHLITATGQRVTLRCSPRSGDLSVYWYQQSLDQGLQFLIQYYNGEERAKGNILERFSAQQFPDLHSELNLSSLELGDSALYFCASTPRKGNYGNQPQHFGDGTRLSIL.